This TCR beta chain emerged from a study of cytotoxic CD8 clonotypes in ibrutinib-treated CLL. Broader study findings: Patients showed higher baseline clonality than age-matched healthy donors, and it tracked circulating CD8+ T-cell counts.

As concerns this clone: Its antigen is currently unknown.

Sequencing used immunoSEQ multiplex PCR; TCRdb keeps in-frame clones, though not all of them. The sample holds about 13,000 clones, around 70% seen once. Deletions cut 5 bases from V and 5 bases from J, with 10 bases between. This CDR3 has 12 amino acids. Germline values: CDR1 SEHNR, CDR2 FQNEAQ (reference sequence). The sample consisted of PBMCs, taken before ibrutinib treatment. This chain joins TRBV7-9 and TRBJ2-7; D perhaps matches TRBD1 (5 bases). This sequence was found in a human donor with chronic lymphocytic leukemia. The CDR3 spells CASSPRAHEQYF. The CDR3 region has the DNA TGTGCCAGCAGCCCCAGGGCCCACGAGCAGTACTTC.